One sample yielded the 15 T cell receptor beta chains listed below, sequenced in a study of T-cell memory formation after mild COVID-19. TCRdb independently ran MiXCR on the 5' RACE reads; one entry per CDR3 protein. The table records roughly 480,000 distinct CDR3 sequences, roughly 25% of them present only once. The specimen was PBMCs or a T cell subset sorted from them (not recorded which). These receptors came from an adult woman who had mild COVID-19 (a few samples of this study predate the infection). Cell type and time point are not known.

V usage is TRBV5-6 and J usage is TRBJ2-7; TRBD1 agrees at 8 bases. The germline gives CDR1 SGHDT, CDR2 YYEEEE. After removal of 5 bases from V and 5 bases from J, the junction contained 18 bases not matched to a gene. The CDR3 is 17 residues long. The CDR3 spells CASRLLTSGTGFHEQYF. The CDR3 nucleotides read TGTGCCAGCAGGTTACTCACTTCCGGGACAGGCTTCCACGAGCAGTACTTC.

The V and J genes are TRBV12-3 or TRBV12-4 and TRBJ2-3, with D uncertain. V lost 2 bases and J lost 4, with 10 bases in between. The CDR3 contains 14 residues. The CDR3 reads CASSLLGWADTQYF. As DNA, the CDR3 is TGTGCCAGCAGTTTACTAGGATGGGCAGATACGCAGTATTTT.

This clonotype was seen a handful of times. The chain combines TRBV7-2 with TRBJ2-1; the match to TRBD2 covers 7 bases. CDR1 and CDR2 (germline): SGHTA, FQGNSA. The CDR3 length is 15 residues. V lost 3 bases, J lost 10 bases, and 12 bases stayed unmatched. DNA of the CDR3: TGTGCCAGCAGCTTGTCTCGCGGGAGTAGGGGCGAGCAGTTCTTC. This translates into CASSLSRGSRGEQFF.

The gene calls are TRBV11-3 and TRBJ1-1, with 8 bases identical to TRBD1. In germline, CDR1 is SGHNT, CDR2 YENEEA. V was clipped by 6 bases and J by 11 bases; unmatched bases: 17. This CDR3 spans 15 amino acids. This CDR3 is CASRGAGQASRGAFF. CDR3 DNA sequence: TGTGCCAGCAGGGGGGCGGGACAGGCTTCCCGAGGGGCTTTCTTT.

This clonotype is a singleton in its sample. The chain uses TRBV7-7 and TRBJ2-2; D gene unclear. Germline values: CDR1 SSHAT, CDR2 FNYEAQ (reference sequence). V was pared by 3 bases and J by 4 bases, with 12 bases between. There are 15 residues in the CDR3. The CDR3 spells CASSFGEWGTGELFF. DNA for the CDR3: TGTGCCAGCAGCTTCGGAGAGTGGGGCACCGGGGAGCTGTTTTTT.

The CDR3 DNA reads as TGTGCCAGCATCTCGGACTTCACTGAAGCTTTCTTT. This encodes CASISDFTEAFF. The rearrangement links TRBV7-9 to TRBJ1-1, with D unresolved. Germline V CDR1 and CDR2: SEHNR, FQNEAQ (reference sequence). CDR3 size: 12 residues. V lost 7 bases and J 4 bases, leaving 10 bases between the germline ends. Full variable domain (missing parts from reference TRBV7-9 and TRBJ1-1): DTGVSQNPRHKITKRGQNVTFRCDPISEHNRLYWYRQTLGQGPEFLTYFQNEAQLEKSRLLSDRFSAERPKGSFSTLEIQRTEQGDSAMYLCASISDFTEAFFGQGTRLTVV.

This rearrangement joins TRBV20-1 to TRBJ1-1; D ambiguous. CDR1 is DFQATT, CDR2 SNEGSKA, per germline (reference sequence). Trimming removed 5 bases at V and 1 base at J, with 2 bases between. The CDR3 extends over 10 amino acids. For the CDR3, the DNA is TGCAGTGCTCCGAACACTGAAGCTTTCTTT. Amino acids: CSAPNTEAFF.

This clonotype appeared a few times. This rearrangement joins TRBV2 to TRBJ2-1; 9 bases align to TRBD2. Trimming took 6 bases from V and 1 from J; bases not matched to a gene: 4. The CDR3 spans 15 residues. Germline assignment: CDR1 SNHLY and CDR2 FYNNEI. CDR3 nucleotide sequence: TGTGCCAGCAGGAGCGGGGGGAGTTCCTACAATGAGCAGTTCTTC. The encoded protein is CASRSGGSSYNEQFF.

This sequence joins TRBV7-9 and TRBJ2-7; 11 nucleotides align to TRBD1. The trim removed 4 bases at V and 4 bases at J, leaving 3 bases unmatched. This CDR3 comprises 14 residues. Germline CDR1 SEHNR, CDR2 FQNEAQ (reference sequence). The CDR3 loop reads CASSSGDRGYEQYF. CDR3 nucleotides: TGTGCCAGCAGCTCAGGGGACAGGGGGTACGAGCAGTACTTC.

This clonotype has just a few counts. The chain joins TRBV20-1 to TRBJ1-1, with D perhaps matching TRBD1 (6 bases). The germline V gene has CDR1 DFQATT and CDR2 SNEGSKA (reference sequence). CDR3 length: 14 residues. V was clipped by 6 bases and J by 2 bases, with 16 bases between them. The CDR3 protein is CSAVTGHINTEAFF. The CDR3 nucleotides are TGCAGTGCCGTAACGGGACACATTAACACTGAAGCTTTCTTT.

The chain has TRBV24-1 and TRBJ2-7; tentatively, D is TRBD2 (5 bases). Germline-derived CDR1 and CDR2 are KGHDR and SFDVKD. V was shortened by 0 bases and J by 5 bases, with 7 bases between the two germline ends. The CDR3 consists of 13 residues. The CDR3 here is CATSDLTRDEQYF. In DNA form, the CDR3 reads TGTGCCACCAGTGATTTGACGCGGGACGAGCAGTACTTC.

There are a few counts of this clonotype. V and J are TRBV18 and TRBJ2-3; no definite D call. With 3 bases removed from V and 4 bases from J, the gap between germline ends came to 8 bases. The CDR3 runs to 13 residues. Germline loops: CDR1 KGHSH, CDR2 LQKENI. The CDR3 coding sequence is TGTGCCAGCTCACCGTACAGCCCAGATACGCAGTATTTT. Amino acids: CASSPYSPDTQYF.

This chain links TRBV5-6 with TRBJ2-3, with 9 bases identical to TRBD2. The ends lost 1 base at V and 4 bases at J; junction bases unmatched: 4. Germline loops: CDR1 SGHDT, CDR2 YYEEEE. This CDR3 spans 15 amino acids. As DNA, the CDR3 is TGTGCCAGCAGCTTGAGTCTAGCGGGGCCAGATACGCAGTATTTT. It encodes CASSLSLAGPDTQYF.

This clonotype was picked up a small number of times. J is TRBJ2-1 and V is TRBV6-5; 8 bases map to TRBD2. V shed 2 bases, J shed 0 bases, and the junction held 3 bases outside the gene matches. The CDR3 totals 16 residues. Germline CDR1 and CDR2: MNHEY and SVGAGI. The CDR3 sequence: CASSYAGGGSYNEQFF. CDR3 DNA: TGTGCCAGCAGTTACGCGGGGGGCGGCTCCTACAATGAGCAGTTCTTC.

V and J are TRBV5-4 and TRBJ2-1; TRBD2 is a possible D gene (6 bases). CDR3 length: 11 amino acids. Germline assignment: CDR1 SGHNT and CDR2 YYREEE (reference sequence). V lost 3 bases, J lost 10 bases, and 8 bases lay in between. CDR3 in DNA: TGTGCCAGCAGCTCGGAGGGGGAGCAGTTCTTC. As protein: CASSSEGEQFF.